Below, one T cell receptor beta chain is given with its context. Its specificity is unknown. Germline CDR1 is MNHEY and CDR2 is SMNVEV (reference sequence). The CDR3 extends over 16 amino acids. The V gene lost 7 bases and the J gene lost 1 base, with 17 bases spanning the gap. The record originates from a study of identical twins. Study results and limitations: In drawing conclusions, the study used cross-sectional statistical analysis and did not follow the same donors. Compared with models, monozygotic twins showed more out-of-frame TCR alpha sharing.

TCRdb reprocessed the 5' RACE reads with MiXCR, giving one entry per CDR3 protein. The data show approximately 630,000 distinct CDR3 sequences, with around 7.4% seen just once and over 1.5% held by the top ten. These same data were also listed under a study on yellow fever vaccine responses in identical twins. From that second work: Reported findings indicate that twins' vaccine T cell responses seemed partially convergent, partially personalized.

The clonotype comes from a woman aged 18 to 35 in good health. This chain connects TRBV27 to TRBJ2-1, with a weak D call TRBD2 (7 bases). Sequencing was done on a sample of PBMCs. CDR3 in amino acids: CASNPSGGLSYNEQFF. For the CDR3, the DNA is TGTGCCAGCAATCCCTCGGGGGGCCTGTCCTACAATGAGCAGTTCTTC.